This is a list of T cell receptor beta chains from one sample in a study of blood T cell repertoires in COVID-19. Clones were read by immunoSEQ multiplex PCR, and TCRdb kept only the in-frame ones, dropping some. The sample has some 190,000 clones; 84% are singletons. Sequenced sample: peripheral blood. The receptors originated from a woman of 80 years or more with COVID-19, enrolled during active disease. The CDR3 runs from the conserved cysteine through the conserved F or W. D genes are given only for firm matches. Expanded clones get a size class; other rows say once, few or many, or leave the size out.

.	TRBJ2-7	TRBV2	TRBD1	CASCGTGGSEQYF	TGTGCCAGCTGCGGGACAGGGGGTAGCGAGCAGTACTTC
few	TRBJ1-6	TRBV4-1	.	CASSQYKYQGSPLHF	TGCGCCAGCAGCCAATACAAGTATCAGGGGTCACCCCTCCACTTT
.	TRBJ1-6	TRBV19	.	CATSSSYNSPLHF	TGTGCCACTTCGAGCTCCTATAATTCACCCCTCCACTTT
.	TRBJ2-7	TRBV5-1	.	CASSLVPGSYEQYF	TGCGCCAGCAGCTTGGTGCCGGGTAGCTACGAGCAGTACTTC
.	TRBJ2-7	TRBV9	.	CASSVGSSRVSYEQYF	TGTGCCAGCAGCGTAGGAAGTAGCAGGGTCTCCTACGAGCAGTACTTC
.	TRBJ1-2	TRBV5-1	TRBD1	CASYPTGGSDYTF	TGCGCCAGTTATCCGACAGGGGGCTCCGACTACACCTTC
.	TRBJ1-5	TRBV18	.	CASSLFKAGGNQPQHF	TGTGCCAGCTCACTATTTAAGGCAGGGGGCAATCAGCCCCAGCATTTT
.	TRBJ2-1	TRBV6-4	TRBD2	CASSDSGRGAYNEQFF	TGTGCCAGCAGTGACTCGGGGCGGGGGGCCTACAATGAGCAGTTCTTC
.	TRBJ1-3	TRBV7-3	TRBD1	CASSLRGGLGNTIYF	TGTGCCAGCAGCTTGAGAGGGGGCCTTGGAAACACCATATATTTT
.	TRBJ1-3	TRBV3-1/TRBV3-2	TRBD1	CASSQGGTGSGNTIYF	TGTGCCAGCAGCCAAGGAGGGACAGGCTCTGGAAACACCATATATTTT
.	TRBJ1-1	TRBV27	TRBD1	CASSFEGGRTGVPLNTEAFF	TGTGCCAGCAGTTTTGAGGGGGGGAGGACAGGGGTCCCCCTTAACACTGAAGCTTTCTTT
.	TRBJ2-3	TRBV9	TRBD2	CASSAPGGGDTQYF	TGTGCCAGCAGCGCCCCCGGGGGGGGAGATACGCAGTATTTT
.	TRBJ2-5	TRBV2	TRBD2	CASSDVAGGQETQYF	TGTGCCAGCAGTGATGTAGCGGGGGGCCAAGAGACCCAGTACTTC
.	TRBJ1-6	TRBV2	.	CASKTGYNSPLHF	TGTGCCAGCAAAACGGGCTATAATTCACCCCTCCACTTT
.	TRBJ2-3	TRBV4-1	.	CASRKTQGPDTQYF	TGCGCCAGCCGAAAAACCCAGGGCCCAGATACGCAGTATTTT
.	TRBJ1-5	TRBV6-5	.	CASKPGIQNQPQHF	TGTGCCAGCAAACCAGGGATCCAGAATCAGCCCCAGCATTTT
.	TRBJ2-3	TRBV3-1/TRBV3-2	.	CASSQVSYTQYF	TGTGCCAGCAGCCAAGTGAGCTATACGCAGTATTTT
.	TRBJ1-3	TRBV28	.	CASSLFGRGSTSGNTIYF	TGTGCCAGCAGTTTATTTGGTAGGGGGTCGACCTCTGGAAACACCATATATTTT
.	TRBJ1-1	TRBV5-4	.	CASSLAVSPREMNTEAFF	TGTGCCAGCAGCTTGGCCGTCTCCCCGAGGGAAATGAACACTGAAGCTTTCTTT
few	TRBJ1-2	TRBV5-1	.	CASSAAVTTGGYTF	TGCGCCAGCAGCGCCGCAGTCACAACGGGAGGCTACACCTTC
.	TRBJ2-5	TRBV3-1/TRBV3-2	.	CASSQTAETQYF	TGTGCCAGCAGCCAGACAGCAGAGACCCAGTACTTC
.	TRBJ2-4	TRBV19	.	CASSPLLSGLAKNIQYF	TGTGCCAGTAGCCCCCTTCTAAGCGGCTTAGCCAAAAACATTCAGTACTTC
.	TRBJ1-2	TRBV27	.	CASSMGPNYGYTF	TGTGCCAGCAGTATGGGGCCTAACTATGGCTACACCTTC
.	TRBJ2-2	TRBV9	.	CASSPVPDTGELFF	TGTGCCAGCAGCCCTGTGCCGGACACCGGGGAGCTGTTTTTT
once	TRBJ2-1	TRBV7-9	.	CASRPAGAPYNEQFF	TGTGCCAGCAGACCCGCAGGGGCTCCCTACAATGAGCAGTTCTTC
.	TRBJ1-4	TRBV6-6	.	CASSSPPGHEKLFF	TGTGCCAGCAGTTCTCCTCCGGGTCATGAAAAACTGTTTTTT
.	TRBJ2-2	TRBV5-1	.	CASSPPLDTGELFF	TGCGCCAGCAGCCCCCCACTGGACACCGGGGAGCTGTTTTTT
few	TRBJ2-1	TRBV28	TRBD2	CVSQRLAGVWEQFF	TGTGTCTCCCAAAGGCTAGCGGGAGTTTGGGAGCAGTTCTTC
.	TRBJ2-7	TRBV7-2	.	CASSLRRGRGEQYF	TGTGCCAGCAGCCTGCGTAGAGGAAGGGGCGAGCAGTACTTC
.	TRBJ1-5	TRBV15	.	CATSREIGDQPQHF	TGTGCCACCAGCAGAGAGATAGGGGATCAGCCCCAGCATTTT
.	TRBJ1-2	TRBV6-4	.	CASSEMGGRGYTF	TGTGCCAGCAGTGAGATGGGGGGTCGTGGCTACACCTTC
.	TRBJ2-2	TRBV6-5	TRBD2	CATDSGGVDTGELFF	TGTGCCACCGATAGCGGGGGGGTTGACACCGGGGAGCTGTTTTTT
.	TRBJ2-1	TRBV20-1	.	CSASLGPGSNEQFF	TGCAGTGCTAGTTTAGGCCCAGGCAGCAATGAGCAGTTCTTC
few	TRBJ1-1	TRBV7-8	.	CASSWNRAGGTEAFF	TGTGCCAGCAGCTGGAACAGGGCGGGGGGCACTGAAGCTTTCTTT
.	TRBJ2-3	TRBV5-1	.	CASSSVQGDTQYF	TGCGCCAGCAGCTCGGTTCAGGGTGATACGCAGTATTTT
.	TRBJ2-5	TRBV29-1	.	CSVVGGGQETQYF	TGCAGCGTTGTAGGGGGGGGGCAAGAGACCCAGTACTTC
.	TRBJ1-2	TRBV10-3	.	CAISESSPNSGYTF	TGTGCCATCAGTGAGAGTTCCCCCAATAGCGGCTACACCTTC
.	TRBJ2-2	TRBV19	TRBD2	CASSITAGGITGELFF	TGTGCCAGTAGTATCACAGCGGGGGGCATTACCGGGGAGCTGTTTTTT
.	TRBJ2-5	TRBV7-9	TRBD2	CASSPPAGEETQYF	TGTGCCAGCAGCCCCCCGGCGGGGGAAGAGACCCAGTACTTC
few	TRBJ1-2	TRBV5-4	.	CASSRSPRGNYGYTF	TGTGCCAGCAGCAGGTCCCCAAGGGGAAACTATGGCTACACCTTC
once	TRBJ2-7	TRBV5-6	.	CASNLQGYSYEQYF	TGTGCCAGCAACTTACAGGGATACTCCTACGAGCAGTACTTC
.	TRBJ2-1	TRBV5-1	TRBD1	CASSLAPGGGEQFF	TGCGCCAGCAGCTTGGCGCCAGGGGGCGGTGAGCAGTTCTTC
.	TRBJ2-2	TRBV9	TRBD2	CASSPRLAENTGELFF	TGTGCCAGCAGCCCCAGACTAGCGGAGAACACCGGGGAGCTGTTTTTT
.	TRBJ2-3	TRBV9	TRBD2	CASSVAGGRTDTQYF	TGTGCCAGCAGCGTAGCGGGGGGACGCACAGATACGCAGTATTTT
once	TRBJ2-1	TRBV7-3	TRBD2	CASSFRLAGDEQFF	TGTGCCAGCAGCTTCCGACTAGCGGGAGATGAGCAGTTCTTC
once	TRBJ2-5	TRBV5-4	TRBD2	CASSPGAAGGKETQYF	TGTGCCAGCAGCCCCGGGGCCGCGGGGGGGAAAGAGACCCAGTACTTC
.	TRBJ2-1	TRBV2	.	CASSYSNEQFF	TGTGCCAGCAGTTACAGCAATGAGCAGTTCTTC
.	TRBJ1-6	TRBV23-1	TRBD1	CATPAGTGQAKRRSPLHF	TGCGCCACCCCAGCGGGAACGGGACAGGCCAAACGGAGGTCACCCCTCCACTTT
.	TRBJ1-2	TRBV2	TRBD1	CASSGGQGRVDGYTF	TGTGCCAGCAGTGGGGGACAGGGGAGGGTTGACGGCTACACCTTC
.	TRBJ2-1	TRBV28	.	CASSPRRGDEQFF	TGTGCCAGCAGTCCCCGGAGGGGCGATGAGCAGTTCTTC
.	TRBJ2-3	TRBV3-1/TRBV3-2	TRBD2	CASSQEWGSGGKDTQYF	TGTGCCAGCAGCCAAGAATGGGGTAGCGGGGGGAAAGATACGCAGTATTTT